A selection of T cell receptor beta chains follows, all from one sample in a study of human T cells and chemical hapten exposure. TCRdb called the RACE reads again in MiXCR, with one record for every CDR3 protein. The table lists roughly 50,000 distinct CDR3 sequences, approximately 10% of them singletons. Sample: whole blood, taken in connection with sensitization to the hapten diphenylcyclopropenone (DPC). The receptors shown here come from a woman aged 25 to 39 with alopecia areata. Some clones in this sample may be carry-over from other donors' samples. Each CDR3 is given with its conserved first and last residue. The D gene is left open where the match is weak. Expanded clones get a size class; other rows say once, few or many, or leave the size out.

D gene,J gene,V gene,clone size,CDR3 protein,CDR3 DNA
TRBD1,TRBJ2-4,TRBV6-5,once,CASTGTGKNIQYF,TGTGCCAGCACCGGGACAGGGAAAAACATTCAGTACTTC
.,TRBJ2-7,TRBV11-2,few,CASTETGEQYF,TGTGCCAGCACCGAGACCGGCGAGCAGTACTTC
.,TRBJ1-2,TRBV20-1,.,CSVTGGRNYGYTF,TGCAGTGTTACCGGGGGCCGCAACTATGGCTACACCTTC
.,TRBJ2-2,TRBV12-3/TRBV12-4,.,CASIKGERELFF,TGTGCCAGCATCAAAGGGGAGAGGGAGCTGTTTTTT
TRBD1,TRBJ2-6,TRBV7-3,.,CASSLSAAGGSSGANVLTF,TGTGCCAGCAGCTTATCTGCAGCAGGGGGCTCCTCTGGGGCCAACGTCCTGACTTTC
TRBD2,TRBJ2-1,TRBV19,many,CASRNLYPASGYNEQFF,TGTGCCAGTAGAAACCTCTACCCGGCTAGCGGGTACAATGAGCAGTTCTTC
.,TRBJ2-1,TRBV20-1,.,CSARKFGTYNEQFF,TGCAGTGCTAGAAAGTTTGGCACCTACAATGAGCAGTTCTTC
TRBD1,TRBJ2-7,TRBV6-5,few,CASTDRVHEQYF,TGTGCCAGCACCGACAGGGTCCACGAGCAGTACTTC
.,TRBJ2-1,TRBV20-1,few,CSARDPLDGNEQFF,TGCAGTGCTAGAGATCCCTTAGACGGCAATGAGCAGTTCTTC
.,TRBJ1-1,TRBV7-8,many,CASSLSGDTEAFF,TGTGCCAGCAGCTTGTCCGGGGACACTGAAGCTTTCTTT
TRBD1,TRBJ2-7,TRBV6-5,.,CASSYGQGYYEQYF,TGTGCCAGCAGTTACGGACAGGGATACTACGAGCAGTACTTC
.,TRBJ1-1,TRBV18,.,CASSPGRKNTEAFF,TGTGCCAGCTCACCCGGACGGAAGAACACTGAAGCTTTCTTT
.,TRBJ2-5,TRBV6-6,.,CASSYSQAETQYF,TGTGCCAGCAGTTACAGTCAGGCCGAGACCCAGTACTTC
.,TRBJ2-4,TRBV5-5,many,CASVPLGGLKNIQYF,TGTGCCAGCGTCCCCCTGGGGGGTTTGAAAAACATTCAGTACTTC
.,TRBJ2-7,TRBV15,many,CATSREAGAYEQYF,TGTGCCACCAGCAGAGAGGCAGGGGCCTACGAGCAGTACTTC
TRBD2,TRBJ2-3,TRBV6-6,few,CATATGGGTDTQYF,TGTGCCACCGCTACGGGGGGGGGCACAGATACGCAGTATTTT
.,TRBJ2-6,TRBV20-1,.,CSAPLPSGANVLTF,TGCAGTGCTCCTTTGCCTTCTGGGGCCAACGTCCTGACTTTC
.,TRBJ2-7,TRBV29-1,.,CSVAVSDEQYF,TGCAGCGTTGCCGTCTCCGACGAGCAGTACTTC
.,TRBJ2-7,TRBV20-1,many,CSARVRTRREQYF,TGCAGTGCTAGAGTGAGAACAAGACGCGAGCAGTACTTC
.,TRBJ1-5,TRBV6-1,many,CASMGGNQPQHF,TGTGCCAGCATGGGGGGCAATCAGCCCCAGCATTTT
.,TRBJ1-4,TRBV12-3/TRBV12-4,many,CASSLVIPFVNPEKLFF,TGTGCCAGCAGTTTGGTAATCCCATTCGTTAACCCCGAAAAACTGTTTTTT
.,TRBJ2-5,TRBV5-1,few,CASSLGAGLNQETQYF,TGCGCCAGCAGCTTGGGCGCAGGGCTAAACCAAGAGACCCAGTACTTC
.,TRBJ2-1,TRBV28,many,CASSSLGNEQFF,TGTGCCAGCAGTTCTCTCGGGAATGAGCAGTTCTTC
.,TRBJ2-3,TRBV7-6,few,CASSLDALSTDTQYF,TGTGCCAGCAGCTTAGACGCCCTCAGCACAGATACGCAGTATTTT
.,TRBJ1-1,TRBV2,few,CASKRQGGTEAFF,TGTGCCAGCAAGAGACAAGGGGGCACTGAAGCTTTCTTT
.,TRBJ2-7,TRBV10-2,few,CASSDRWWQGLGRGDSGEQYF,TGCGCCAGCAGTGATCGTTGGTGGCAGGGACTCGGTCGAGGCGACTCGGGGGAGCAGTACTTC
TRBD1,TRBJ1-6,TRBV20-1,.,CSAGDSLNPDNSPLHF,TGCAGTGCAGGGGACAGCCTAAATCCGGATAATTCACCCCTCCACTTT
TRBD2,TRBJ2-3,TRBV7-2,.,CASSLTPGGGADTQYF,TGTGCCAGCAGCTTAACCCCCGGGGGGGGCGCAGATACGCAGTATTTT
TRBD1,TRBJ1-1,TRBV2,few,CASSETGRGSTEAFF,TGTGCCAGCAGTGAAACGGGCAGGGGGAGCACTGAAGCTTTCTTT
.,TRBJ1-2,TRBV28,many,CASSFVSYYGYTF,TGTGCCAGCAGTTTTGTATCCTACTATGGCTACACCTTC
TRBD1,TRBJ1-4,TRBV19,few,CASASQGVGEKLFF,TGTGCCAGTGCATCCCAGGGGGTTGGTGAAAAACTGTTTTTT
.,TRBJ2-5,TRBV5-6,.,CASSLSPRVETQYF,TGTGCCAGCAGCTTGTCCCCCAGGGTAGAGACCCAGTACTTC
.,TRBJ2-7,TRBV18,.,CASFRAGALSYEQYF,TGTGCCAGCTTCAGGGCGGGGGCTCTTTCCTACGAGCAGTACTTC
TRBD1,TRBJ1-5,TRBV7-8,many,CASSWGTDHSNQPQHF,TGTGCCAGCAGCTGGGGGACAGATCATAGCAATCAGCCCCAGCATTTT
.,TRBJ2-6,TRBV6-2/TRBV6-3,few,CASEPYSSGANVLTF,TGTGCCAGCGAACCGTACAGCTCTGGGGCCAACGTCCTGACTTTC
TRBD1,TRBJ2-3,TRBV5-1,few,CASSLGTGRDTQYF,TGCGCCAGCAGCTTGGGGACAGGGAGAGATACGCAGTATTTT
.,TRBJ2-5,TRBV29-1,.,CSGGPERLETQYF,TGCAGCGGAGGCCCAGAGAGGTTGGAGACCCAGTACTTC
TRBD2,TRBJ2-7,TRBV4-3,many,CASSQEGLAGRSYEQYF,TGCGCCAGCAGCCAAGAGGGACTAGCGGGGAGGTCCTACGAGCAGTACTTC
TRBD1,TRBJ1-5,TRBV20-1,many,CSARVQGQGDQPQHF,TGCAGTGCTAGAGTTCAGGGACAGGGGGATCAGCCCCAGCATTTT
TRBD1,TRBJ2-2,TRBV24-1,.,CATSPAMGQRLTRANTGELFF,TGTGCCACCAGTCCTGCAATGGGACAGAGGTTAACCCGAGCGAACACCGGGGAGCTGTTTTTT